The T cell receptor beta chain under discussion was sequenced for a study of cytomegalovirus exposure and HLA in healthy donors. Study information: HLA-typed donors contributed some 87 million unique TCRs, which were held in an early data release.

Both 60 Vbeta primers and 13 Jbeta primers went into the PCR. Authors' methods: Around 9.9 million shared chains were among the roughly 80 million unique TCR beta chains that a later analysis counted. Only in-frame clones appear in the TCRdb table, and some are missing; sequencing was by immunoSEQ multiplex PCR. Clone size and V and J calls were adopted from that table, with D and trimming inferred from the DNA. Found here are 150,000 to 200,000 clones, about 87% of them singletons; the top ten hold approximately 1.7%. A word on this clone: Its antigen is not known.

V lost 3 bases and J 5 bases, leaving 17 bases between the germline ends. CDR1 and CDR2 (germline): SGHDT, YYEEEE. CDR3 size: 15 residues. Overall study results and limits: Reportedly, diagnosis of cytomegalovirus status by the classifier showed high specificity and sensitivity. Using a false discovery rate of 0.05, a later analysis showed that 15,000 to 20,000 TCR beta sequences were associated with HLA alleles.

The source is a woman aged 18-29 years in good health and CMV-seronegative. This chain links TRBV5-6 with TRBJ2-5; D might be TRBD1 (5 bases). Sample: PBMCs. This CDR3 reads CASSYRAQGGETQYF. The CDR3 nucleotides read TGTGCCAGCAGCTACCGGGCCCAGGGTGGGGAGACCCAGTACTTC.